This record looks at one T cell receptor (beta chain) sequence and its context. What it binds is unknown. This sample also contains other DNA sequences that code for the same CDR3. The sample is drawn from a study of cytomegalovirus exposure and HLA in healthy donors. Study conclusions and caveats: Certain sequence variants were highly shared and formed a cluster, and this cluster was likely a sequencing artifact.

The V and J ends lost 2 bases and 2 bases, in that order; junction bases with no gene match: 0. From germline, CDR1 is LNHDA and CDR2 SQIVND (reference sequence). This CDR3 region has 14 residues. PCR used 60 Vbeta primers and 13 Jbeta primers. Method: immunoSEQ multiplex PCR; TCRdb's copy keeps in-frame clones and lacks some. The sample has about 140,000 clones. The sample comprised PBMCs. The receptor was isolated from a man in his forties or fifties in good health and CMV-seronegative. The chain links TRBV19 to TRBJ1-5; 7 positions agree with TRBD1. The CDR3 sequence: CASSIQGGNQPQHF. CDR3 sequence (DNA): TGTGCCAGTAGTATACAGGGGGGCAATCAGCCCCAGCATTTT. Based on the CDR3 plus reference TRBV19 and TRBJ1-5, the full variable domain is DGGITQSPKYLFRKEGQNVTLSCEQNLNHDAMYWYRQDPGQGLRLIYYSQIVNDFQKGDIAEGYSVSREKKESFPLTVTSAQKNPTAFYLCASSIQGGNQPQHFGDGTRLSIL.